This T cell receptor (beta chain) was sequenced in a study of persistence of HIV-infected CD4 T cells. Germline CDR1 reads LGHNA; CDR2 reads YNFKEQ. The CDR3 totals 12 residues. Between the trimmed V and J ends, which lost 2 bases and 7 bases, there was a span of 8 bases. Sequencing used immunoSEQ version 4 in survey mode. Profiling relied on immunoSEQ multiplex PCR, and the TCRdb table lists in-frame clones only, not all of them. The table records 25,000 to 30,000 clones, roughly 82% of them present only once. A word on this clone: What it binds is not known.

The stimulus was lysate of CMV-infected fibroblasts, around 9.3 ug/mL. CD40L-negative CD69-negative CD45RO-high memory CD4+ T cells were sorted as populations depleted of antigen-responding cells. The specimen was CD4+ T cells sorted from PBMCs after approximately 20-hour stimulation, collected from a patient who received antiretroviral therapy. The rearrangement links TRBV4-2 to TRBJ1-2, with D perhaps TRBD1 (5 bases). The TCR comes from an adult man with HIV who was CMV-seropositive. CDR3 region: CASSQPQGGYTF. CDR3 in DNA: TGTGCCAGCAGCCAACCTCAGGGTGGCTACACCTTC.